This T cell receptor beta chain was recovered during a study of vaccination effects on CD4 cells after COVID-19. As for the study in general: Everyone in the study got two shots of either the BNT162b2 or mRNA-1273 vaccine. Findings of the study overall: A shortage of convalescent patients and an absence of early post-infection timepoints characterized the study.

Within the ViraFEST assay, antigen-specific CD4+ T cells underwent expansion with viral peptide pools prior to sequencing. The culture ran for about 11 days, and then CD4+ T cells were isolated. Previously uninfected by SARS-CoV-2, the vaccine recipients also showed negative nucleocapsid antibodies. On days 3 and 7, fresh IL-2 medium replaced half the medium. Trimming at V came to 1 base and at J to 4 bases, leaving 7 bases not matched to a gene. This CDR3 comprises 15 residues. Per the germline V gene, CDR1 is SGHNT and CDR2 is YYREEE (reference sequence). Of note for this clone: Its target is unknown.

This table comes from immunoSEQ multiplex PCR, and its TCRdb copy is limited to in-frame clones, with some not included. This sample has about 24,000 clones, with around 70% found just once. V usage is TRBV5-4 and J usage is TRBJ1-1, with 7 bases identical to TRBD1. The TCR comes from a human donor who received a COVID-19 vaccine. Here the sequenced sample was CD4+ T cells from PBMCs cultured with SARS-CoV-2 spike peptides, taken before COVID-19 vaccination. The CDR3 sequence: CASSLSTQGLTEAFF. CDR3 DNA sequence: TGTGCCAGCAGCTTGAGCACACAGGGGCTCACTGAAGCTTTCTTT.